The T cell receptor beta chain under discussion was sequenced for a study of human T cells and chemical hapten exposure. Study summary: The scalp of each patient received a weekly diphenylcyclopropenone dose for the full approximately 25-week study.

TCRdb ran MiXCR on the RACE reads and lists one entry per CDR3 protein. The sample contains fewer than 500,000 distinct CDR3 sequences, around 5% of which appear only once. There are many counts of this clonotype. This CDR3 contains 10 residues. The junction had 2 bases not matched to a gene; V was cut back by 3 bases and J by 11 bases. Germline V gene data show CDR1 as SQVTM and CDR2 as ANQGSEA. The time point was: patch test 1, 2 weeks after DPC sensitization. Indicated treatment: therapeutic diphenylcyclopropenone sensitization with weekly scalp DPC. This sequence joins TRBV29-1 and TRBJ1-1; 8 bases are a match to TRBD1. Here the sequenced sample was whole blood, taken in connection with sensitization to the hapten diphenylcyclopropenone (DPC). The sequence derives from a woman aged 45 to 65 with alopecia areata. Some clones in this sample may be carry-over from other donors' samples. The CDR3 is CSVDRGQAFF. The CDR3 DNA reads TGCAGCGTTGACAGGGGGCAGGCTTTCTTT.